This TCR beta chain came from a study of T cell repertoires in cytomegalovirus infection. The wider study: Recently identified HLA-C-restricted CMV epitopes were used, and well-studied HLA-B-restricted CMV epitopes were used as well. Public signatures in TCR beta pointed to CMV infection and matching HLA type.

V was clipped by 7 bases and J by 8 bases; unmatched bases: 12. The germline V gene has CDR1 MDHEN and CDR2 SYDVKM. The CDR3 has 15 amino acids. Study-wide findings and caveats: In two of eight donors, the top clonotype was HLA-C-restricted CMV-specific.

TCRdb reprocessed the reads via MiXCR and lists one record per CDR3 protein. The repertoire holds about 69,000 distinct CDR3 sequences, 25% to 30% seen once, with roughly 60% in the top ten. This clonotype was picked up a small number of times. Its antigen is as yet unknown. The sequence derives from a human donor in good health (CMV status not recorded). Some clones in this sample may be carry-over from other donors' samples. The source was CD8+ T cells from cultured PBMCs, collected from culture after CMV antigen stimulation. The V gene is TRBV28, the J gene TRBJ2-1; TRBD2 matches at 9 bases. CDR3 in amino acids: CASTPGREGQDEQFF. CDR3 nucleotide sequence: TGTGCCAGCACCCCGGGGCGGGAGGGCCAAGATGAGCAGTTCTTC. Full variable domain (remainder filled in from reference TRBV28 and TRBJ2-1): DVKVTQSSRYLVKRTGEKVFLECVQDMDHENMFWYRQDPGLGLRLIYFSYDVKMKEKGDIPEGYSVSREKKERFSLILESASTNQTSMYLCASTPGREGQDEQFFGPGTRLTVL.